A single sample gave rise to the 21 T cell receptor beta chains below, sequenced in a study of T cell clusters in autoimmune cytopenias. About 39,000 genome equivalents of blood DNA were amplified for TRB. Multiplex touch-down PCR amplified TRB using TRB-A and TRB-B pools in one tube. TCRdb reanalyzed the multiplex PCR reads and collapses them to one entry per CDR3 protein, without DNA. In total, the table holds roughly 5,100 distinct CDR3 sequences. Separately, the same data were catalogued under a study of T cell repertoires in aging, cancer and after chemotherapy.

What was sequenced was peripheral blood. The receptors derive from a human donor in good health.

Considering frequency, this clonotype is medium-sized. The chain is built from TRBV5-4 and TRBJ1-1; TCRdb's D gene call, TRBD1, goes unchecked for lack of DNA. Germline-derived CDR1 and CDR2 are SGHNT and YYREEE (reference sequence). The length of the CDR3 is 13 residues. This chain's CDR3 is CASSSSGMTEAFF.

This clonotype is called medium-sized (0.01 to 0.1%) based on its frequency. This chain joins TRBV6-5 and TRBJ2-3; without DNA, the TCRdb call of TRBD2 cannot be checked. The CDR3 sequence is 14 residues long. Germline V gene sequence: CDR1 MNHEY, CDR2 SVGAGI. CDR3: CASRRQGITDTQYF.

The chain links TRBV5-1 to TRBJ2-3; TCRdb outputs TRBD1, but without DNA this stays unchecked. This CDR3 has 15 residues. The V gene's germline CDR1 is SGHRS and CDR2 YFSETQ. The CDR3 spells CASSAGQSTADTQYF.

This clonotype is medium-sized by frequency. The gene calls are TRBV27 and TRBJ2-1; TCRdb's D call of TRBD2 is untestable without DNA. The CDR3 consists of 16 residues. From germline, CDR1 is MNHEY and CDR2 SMNVEV (reference sequence). The CDR3 region is CASSDQGLAGLNEQFF.

V and J are TRBV30 and TRBJ1-4; TCRdb proposes TRBD1, but this gene call is untestable without DNA. CDR3 length: 16 residues. Germline loops: CDR1 GTSNPN, CDR2 SVGIG (reference sequence). The CDR3 protein is CAWSISGQGRWEKLFF.

This chain connects TRBV20-1 to TRBJ1-1; TCRdb indicates TRBD1, and absent DNA this call remains unverified. Looked up from germline, CDR1 is DFQATT and CDR2 is SNEGSKA (reference sequence). The CDR3 is made up of 16 amino acids. CDR3 protein: CSARDPGNDALSEAFF.

The chain carries TRBV2 and TRBJ2-1; the TCRdb D gene call, TRBD1, has no DNA to confirm it. The CDR3 totals 14 residues. Germline-derived CDR1 and CDR2 are SNHLY and FYNNEI. CDR3 protein: CASSRQGVGNEQFF.

By frequency, this clonotype is medium-sized (0.01 to 0.1%). The chain combines TRBV6-5 with TRBJ2-7; without DNA, the TCRdb call of TRBD2 cannot be checked. Germline lookup yields CDR1 MNHEY and CDR2 SVGAGI. CDR3 length: 16 residues. The CDR3 sequence is CASSYSRGEAAYEQYF.

CDR3 in amino acids: CASSFTGEQQPQHF. V and J are TRBV12-3 or TRBV12-4 and TRBJ1-5; TCRdb indicates TRBD1, and absent DNA this call remains unverified. The CDR3 spans 14 residues.

The rearrangement uses TRBV5-4 and TRBJ2-2. In germline, CDR1 is SGHNT, CDR2 YYREEE (reference sequence). The CDR3 is 16 amino acids. The CDR3 loop is CASSLKGQMNTGELFF.

This clonotype ranks as medium-sized (0.01 to 0.1%) in terms of frequency. The rearrangement links TRBV6-2 or TRBV6-3 to TRBJ2-3; the D call from TCRdb, TRBD2, cannot be confirmed without DNA. This CDR3 has 19 amino acids. Germline-derived CDR1 and CDR2 are MNHEY and SVGEGT. The CDR3 is CASSSPLRFGTYGADTQYF.

V gene TRBV30 combines with J gene TRBJ2-1; TCRdb indicates TRBD1, and absent DNA this call remains unverified. Germline-derived CDR1 and CDR2 are GTSNPN and SVGIG (reference sequence). The CDR3 runs to 14 residues. The CDR3: CAWSRGRGRDEQFF.

Considering frequency, this clonotype is medium-sized. The V gene is TRBV7-2, the J gene TRBJ1-2; TCRdb lists TRBD1, though no DNA is available to test this call. The CDR3 has 14 residues. Germline CDR1 SGHTA, CDR2 FQGNSA. CDR3 sequence reads: CASSSTGFNYGYTF.

This clonotype registers medium-sized (0.01 to 0.1%) by frequency. This chain joins TRBV5-4 and TRBJ2-3. CDR3 length equals 12 residues. The V gene's germline CDR1 is SGHNT and CDR2 YYREEE (reference sequence). CDR3 residues: CASSLGGNTQYF.

The V and J genes are TRBV12-3 or TRBV12-4 and TRBJ1-3; TCRdb indicates TRBD1, and absent DNA this call remains unverified. The CDR3 is 14 residues long. The CDR3 region is CASSLTGGGNTIYF.

The chain has TRBV29-1 and TRBJ1-1; TCRdb designates TRBD1, a call that cannot be tested without DNA. The germline V gene encodes CDR1 SQVTM and CDR2 ANQGSEA. The CDR3 spans 12 residues. The CDR3 spells CSIQGASTEAFF.

The chain links TRBV5-1 to TRBJ2-1; TCRdb picks TRBD2, but there is no DNA to check that call. Germline values: CDR1 SGHRS, CDR2 YFSETQ. This CDR3 spans 14 amino acids. CDR3 sequence: CASSAIGARNEQFF.

The rearrangement joins TRBV11-2 to TRBJ2-2; checking the TCRdb D call of TRBD1 is not possible without DNA. The CDR3 runs to 15 residues. Germline values: CDR1 SGHAT, CDR2 FQNNGV. The CDR3 reads CASSSRDLNTGELFF.

The chain links TRBV10-3 to TRBJ2-1; the TRBD1 assignment by TCRdb is unverifiable without DNA. Germline CDR1 reads ENHRY; CDR2 reads SYGVKD. The CDR3 length is 16 residues. The CDR3 region is CASQTLQGGSYNEQFF.

Measured by frequency, this clonotype is medium-sized. The rearrangement joins TRBV7-6 to TRBJ1-3; no DNA is available, so the TRBD1 call from TCRdb remains unchecked. The V gene's germline CDR1 is SGHVS and CDR2 FNYEAQ. This CDR3 has 16 amino acids. The CDR3 sequence is CASTPVVGNPGNTIYF.

The V and J genes are TRBV11-2 and TRBJ1-1; there is no DNA to check the TCRdb D call of TRBD1. Looked up from germline, CDR1 is SGHAT and CDR2 is FQNNGV. The CDR3 loop spans 14 amino acids. The CDR3 is CASSLKGGSTEAFF.